Presented here are 26 T cell receptor beta chains from one specimen sequenced in a study of cytomegalovirus exposure and HLA in healthy donors. PCR was performed using 60 Vbeta and 13 Jbeta primers. Assay used: immunoSEQ multiplex PCR; TCRdb lists only in-frame clones, some missing. This sample has about 140,000 clones; roughly 79% occur once, and the top ten carry around 1%. The sequenced sample consisted of PBMCs. The receptor source for this set is a man younger than 35 in good health and CMV-seronegative.

The chain carries TRBV20-1 and TRBJ2-5; 7 bases match TRBD1. This CDR3 is 11 amino acids long. Germline assignment: CDR1 DFQATT and CDR2 SNEGSKA (reference sequence). V was pared by 6 bases and J by 6 bases, with 4 bases of the junction left unmatched. The CDR3 loop reads CSARGTKTQYF. The DNA of the CDR3 is TGCAGTGCCAGGGGGACGAAGACCCAGTACTTC.

V is TRBV10-3 and J is TRBJ1-5; 9 nucleotides agree with TRBD1. The CDR3 is made up of 15 amino acids. Trimming at V came to 3 bases and at J to 9 bases, leaving 9 bases not matched to a gene. Germline CDR1 reads ENHRY; CDR2 reads SYGVKD. DNA of the CDR3: TGTGCCATCAGTGAAGGGGAGGACAGGGGTGGGCCCCAGCATTTT. Translation: CAISEGEDRGGPQHF.

V is TRBV9 and J is TRBJ2-5, with a weak D call TRBD1 (6 bases). The J call is uncertain, as TRBJ2-7 better fits the DNA end. CDR1 SGDLS and CDR2 YYNGEE come from the germline V gene. The CDR3 covers 16 residues. The CDR3 region has the DNA TGTGCCAGCAGCGTAGATCAGGACAGATCTACCTACGAGCAGTACTTC. Translation gives CASSVDQDRSTYEQYF.

The genes are TRBV14 and TRBJ1-1, with unresolved D. The CDR3 is made up of 13 amino acids. Trimming cost V 0 bases and J 5 bases, with 7 bases left between them. Germline loops: CDR1 SGHDN, CDR2 FVKESK. DNA of the CDR3: TGTGCCAGCAGCCAAGACGTGCGGACTGAAGCTTTCTTT. Its translation is CASSQDVRTEAFF.

The chain is built from TRBV4-3 and TRBJ1-6; a weak D match, TRBD1 (5 bases). CDR3 length: 15 residues. Per the germline V gene, CDR1 is LGHNA and CDR2 is YSLEER. The V and J ends lost 0 bases and 10 bases respectively, with 13 bases between them. The CDR3 nucleotides read TGCGCCAGCAGCCAAGATCGGGGGAGTTGGTCACCCCTCCACTTT. Translation: CASSQDRGSWSPLHF.

The rearrangement joins TRBV19 to TRBJ1-2, with 10 bases matching TRBD1. The germline V gene encodes CDR1 LNHDA and CDR2 SQIVND (reference sequence). CDR3 size: 20 residues. Trimming removed 3 bases from V and 1 base from J; junction bases left unmatched: 17. CDR3 loop: CASSISRWGDRGLGNYGYTF. In DNA, the CDR3 is TGTGCCAGTAGTATCAGTCGGTGGGGAGACAGGGGGCTCGGTAACTATGGCTACACCTTC.

DNA for the CDR3: TGTGCCAGCAGTGATACCTACGAGCAGTACTTC. It yields the protein CASSDTYEQYF. The V gene is TRBV6-1, the J gene TRBJ2-7; D not certain. Germline V gene data show CDR1 as MNHNS and CDR2 as SASEGT. Trimming stripped 3 bases from V and 2 bases from J, with 2 bases between. The CDR3 is 11 residues long.

This chain connects TRBV5-1 to TRBJ2-1; 9 bases map to TRBD1. Germline CDR1 is SGHRS and CDR2 is YFSETQ. With V trimmed by 7 bases and J by 5 bases, 7 bases remained unmatched. This CDR3 comprises 14 residues. This CDR3 reads CASAAGTGNNEQFF. The CDR3 DNA reads as TGCGCCAGCGCCGCCGGGACAGGGAACAATGAGCAGTTCTTC.

The genes are TRBV7-9 and TRBJ1-6; weak D call: TRBD1 (6 bases). V lost 5 bases to trimming and J lost 7 bases, with 9 bases between them. Germline-derived CDR1 and CDR2 are SEHNR and FQNEAQ (reference sequence). This CDR3 has 13 amino acids. The CDR3 DNA reads as TGTGCCAGCAGCACCGACAGGAATTCACCCCTCCACTTT. Amino acid sequence: CASSTDRNSPLHF.

This clone is a singleton in its sample. The rearrangement uses TRBV27 and TRBJ1-1; TRBD1 aligns across 10 bases. Looked up from germline, CDR1 is MNHEY and CDR2 is SMNVEV (reference sequence). This CDR3 has 14 residues. V was pared by 5 bases and J by 4 bases, with 4 bases of the junction left unmatched. The CDR3 DNA follows: TGTGCCAGCAGTCCTGGGGACAGGGGCACTGAAGCTTTCTTT. Translated, it gives CASSPGDRGTEAFF.

This clone came up a few times. The chain joins TRBV9 to TRBJ2-7; 7 nucleotides align to TRBD1. Germline loops: CDR1 SGDLS, CDR2 YYNGEE. The CDR3 runs to 15 residues. Unmatched junction bases numbered 13, after V lost 7 bases and J lost 3 bases. The DNA of the CDR3 is TGTGCCAGCGGTGACTCTCGGGACAGCTACTACGAGCAGTACTTC. Residues: CASGDSRDSYYEQYF.

This chain uses TRBV7-9 with TRBJ1-1; D call uncertain. From germline, CDR1 is SEHNR and CDR2 FQNEAQ (reference sequence). This CDR3 comprises 12 residues. The ends were cut back, 7 bases at V and 1 base at J, with 7 bases in the middle. The CDR3 reads CASIGRNTEAFF. The CDR3 bases are TGTGCCAGCATCGGGAGGAACACTGAAGCTTTCTTT.

The V call is TRBV5-6, the J call TRBJ1-3; D might be TRBD1 (6 bases). The germline CDR1 and CDR2 sequences are SGHDT and YYEEEE. The CDR3 totals 15 residues. V dropped 1 base and J dropped 1 base, with 9 bases sitting between them. DNA of the CDR3: TGTGCCAGCAGCTTGCAGGGGCGGTCTGGAAACACCATATATTTT. Translated, it gives CASSLQGRSGNTIYF.

This chain uses TRBV2 with TRBJ1-1; TRBD1 matches 11 bases. Germline lookup yields CDR1 SNHLY and CDR2 FYNNEI. V shed 6 bases and J 6 bases; nucleotides not matched to a gene: 12. The length of the CDR3 is 16 residues. The CDR3: CASRGWRTGGLSEAFF. CDR3 sequence (DNA): TGTGCCAGCAGAGGTTGGAGGACAGGGGGCCTTTCTGAAGCTTTCTTT.

The gene calls are TRBV9 and TRBJ1-2; 7 nucleotides align to TRBD1. The CDR3 is 14 residues long. Trimming took 3 bases from V and 4 from J; bases not matched to a gene: 6. In germline, CDR1 is SGDLS, CDR2 YYNGEE. CDR3 coding DNA: TGTGCCAGCAGCGCGGGGACAGAACGCTATGGCTACACCTTC. Residues: CASSAGTERYGYTF.

The gene calls are TRBV5-1 and TRBJ2-2; 7 positions match TRBD1. CDR1 is SGHRS, CDR2 YFSETQ, per germline. The ends lost 4 bases at V and 1 base at J; junction bases unmatched: 4. The CDR3 covers 15 residues. The CDR3 sequence: CASSDRERNTGELFF. The CDR3, as DNA: TGCGCCAGCAGCGACAGGGAGAGGAACACCGGGGAGCTGTTTTTT. Full variable domain (outside the CDR3, taken from reference TRBV5-1 and TRBJ2-2): KAGVTQTPRYLIKTRGQQVTLSCSPISGHRSVSWYQQTPGQGLQFLFEYFSETQRNKGNFPGRFSGRQFSNSRSEMNVSTLELGDSALYLCASSDRERNTGELFFGEGSRLTVL.

V usage is TRBV7-9 and J usage is TRBJ1-1; TRBD1 matches at 8 bases. The V gene's germline CDR1 is SEHNR and CDR2 FQNEAQ (reference sequence). The CDR3 covers 15 residues. V lost 1 base, J lost 1 base, and 2 bases stayed unmatched. CDR3 DNA: TGTGCCAGCAGCTTAGGTCAGGGGGCGAACACTGAAGCTTTCTTT. Its protein product is CASSLGQGANTEAFF.

This clone came up once. The V call is TRBV2, the J call TRBJ2-5; D might be TRBD2 (5 bases). Germline assignment: CDR1 SNHLY and CDR2 FYNNEI. This CDR3 has 11 residues. Between the trimmed V and J ends, which lost 7 bases and 11 bases, there was a span of 14 bases. This CDR3 reads CASKEESGQYF. The CDR3 DNA follows: TGTGCCAGCAAGGAGGAGTCGGGGCAGTACTTC.

V gene TRBV5-6 combines with J gene TRBJ2-5; D is unresolved. The end of the DNA fits TRBJ2-7 better, so the J call may be wrong. The germline gives CDR1 SGHDT, CDR2 YYEEEE. This CDR3 spans 12 amino acids. CDR3 coding DNA: TGTGCCAGCAGCTTGGAAGTGAGCGAGCAGTACTTC. This codes for CASSLEVSEQYF.

The chain recombines TRBV7-9 with TRBJ2-2; D is unclear. Germline CDR1 reads SEHNR; CDR2 reads FQNEAQ (reference sequence). Trimming cost V 2 bases and J 0 bases, with 7 bases left between them. CDR3 size: 15 residues. CDR3 DNA sequence: TGTGCCAGCAGCTTAATCGGAGCGAACACCGGGGAGCTGTTTTTT. Translating gives CASSLIGANTGELFF. Variable domain in full (rest from reference TRBV7-9 and TRBJ2-2): DTGVSQNPRHKITKRGQNVTFRCDPISEHNRLYWYRQTLGQGPEFLTYFQNEAQLEKSRLLSDRFSAERPKGSFSTLEIQRTEQGDSAMYLCASSLIGANTGELFFGEGSRLTVL.

V and J are TRBV29-1 and TRBJ2-7, with a weak D call TRBD1 (6 bases). This CDR3 is 11 amino acids long. In germline, CDR1 is SQVTM, CDR2 ANQGSEA. As DNA, the CDR3 is TGCAGGACCAGGGGTGCCTACGAGCAGTACTTC. Its translation: CRTRGAYEQYF.

The V gene is TRBV7-9, the J gene TRBJ1-2, with 11 positions matching TRBD1. Per germline, CDR1 SEHNR and CDR2 FQNEAQ (reference sequence). J was trimmed by 3 bases and V by 5 bases; bases with no gene match: 8. CDR3 length equals 16 residues. The CDR3 sequence: CASSHNRDRGDYGYTF. In nucleotides, the CDR3 is TGTGCCAGCAGCCATAATCGGGACAGGGGGGACTATGGCTACACCTTC.

This chain links TRBV5-6 with TRBJ2-4; tentative D call: TRBD2 (5 bases). This CDR3 contains 15 residues. V was trimmed by 5 bases and J by 4 bases, leaving 16 bases between them. CDR1 and CDR2 from the germline V gene are SGHDT and YYEEEE. CDR3 nucleotide sequence: TGTGCCAGCAGAAACACGGAGGCCGGGAAAAACATTCAGTACTTC. Translation: CASRNTEAGKNIQYF.

The rearrangement links TRBV5-6 to TRBJ1-5; 7 bases map to TRBD1. Germline CDR1 is SGHDT and CDR2 is YYEEEE. V was pared by 2 bases and J by 1 base, with 3 bases of the junction left unmatched. This CDR3 comprises 15 residues. The CDR3 DNA sequence: TGTGCCAGCAGCTTACAGGGGAGAAGCAATCAGCCCCAGCATTTT. Protein: CASSLQGRSNQPQHF.

The DNA of the CDR3 is TGCGCCAGCAGCCTTCTGGGGGGATCTAACTATGGCTACACCTTC. This encodes CASSLLGGSNYGYTF. J is TRBJ1-2 and V is TRBV4-1; TRBD1 is a possible D gene (5 bases). The CDR3 sequence is 15 residues long. The V end lost 4 bases, the J end lost 0 bases, and 12 bases lay between the germline ends. CDR1 MGHRA and CDR2 YSYEKL come from the germline V gene.

A word on this clone: The sample contains more than one DNA sequence encoding this CDR3. This chain links TRBV6-5 with TRBJ2-5; the match to TRBD1 covers 7 bases. Germline V gene lookup returns CDR1 MNHEY and CDR2 SVGAGI. V lost 5 bases, J lost 5 bases, and 5 bases stayed unmatched. The CDR3 consists of 13 residues. CDR3 bases: TGTGCCAGCAGTACAGACAGGGAGGAGACCCAGTACTTC. Translated, it gives CASSTDREETQYF.